Sequencing of this T cell receptor beta chain was carried out in a study of CD8 T cells in ankylosing spondylitis. Study results and caveats: What seemed typical of ankylosing spondylitis blood was a TCR beta motif built from several highly homologous variants. Clones linked to disease were reported to show significant enrichment in matched ankylosing spondylitis synovial fluid.

Trimming cost V 5 bases and J 2 bases, with 19 bases left between them. The CDR3 is 17 amino acids. Germline V gene sequence: CDR1 SQVTM, CDR2 ANQGSEA. Libraries for TCR beta were made by quantitative 5'-RACE with molecular barcodes. One entry per CDR3 protein, called by TCRdb with MiXCR from the 5' RACE reads. The sample includes fewer than 350,000 distinct CDR3 sequences, around 10% seen only once; the top ten take more than 7%. This clonotype has ten or more counts. Its antigen is as yet unknown. The clonotype comes from a female donor with ankylosing spondylitis or in good health (not recorded which). The V and J genes are TRBV29-1 and TRBJ2-6; D possibly corresponds to TRBD1 (5 bases). The sequencing input was blood, either unsorted or a sorted T cell fraction (not recorded which). CDR3 protein: CSVTWGQFVTGANVLTF. The DNA of the CDR3 is TGCAGCGTTACATGGGGCCAGTTCGTCACTGGGGCCAACGTCCTGACTTTC.